This is a list of T cell receptor beta chains from one sample in a study of technical replicates of blood from four donors. Sequencing used immunoSEQ multiplex PCR; TCRdb keeps in-frame clones, though not all of them. The sample contains approximately 79,000 clones, 97% of which appear only once. The sequenced sample was T cells isolated from PBMCs. The receptors originated from a human donor in good health. The CDR3 runs from the conserved cysteine through the conserved F or W. D genes are given only for firm matches. The listing skips clone size in some rows; elsewhere it reads once, few, many or a size class.

D,J,V,size,CDR3,DNA
-,TRBJ2-1,TRBV9,-,CASSVSGVNYNEQFF,TGTGCCAGCAGCGTATCCGGGGTGAACTACAATGAGCAGTTCTTC
-,TRBJ2-3,TRBV28,-,CASSSPPLTASTDTQYF,TGTGCCAGCAGCTCCCCTCCGTTGACAGCCTCAACAGATACGCAGTATTTT
-,TRBJ1-1,TRBV15,-,CATSRDGGQRNTEAFF,TGTGCCACCAGCAGAGATGGCGGACAGAGGAACACTGAAGCTTTCTTT
TRBD2,TRBJ2-2,TRBV9,-,CASSVEAEILAGQVTGELFF,TGTGCCAGCAGCGTAGAAGCAGAGATACTAGCGGGACAAGTTACCGGGGAGCTGTTTTTT
TRBD2,TRBJ2-3,TRBV30,-,CAWSGGLARTDTQYF,TGTGCCTGGAGTGGGGGACTAGCCCGCACAGATACGCAGTATTTT
TRBD1,TRBJ1-2,TRBV19,-,CASSIDRVYGYTF,TGTGCCAGTAGTATTGACAGGGTCTATGGCTACACCTTC
TRBD1,TRBJ1-2,TRBV27,-,CASSLRQGSGYTF,TGTGCCAGCAGTTTAAGACAGGGGTCTGGCTACACCTTC
TRBD2,TRBJ2-1,TRBV5-1,once,CASSPRREGGQFF,TGCGCCAGCAGCCCGAGGCGGGAGGGAGGGCAGTTCTTC
TRBD1,TRBJ1-2,TRBV6-5,-,CASSYSTTGVYYGYTF,TGTGCCAGCAGTTACTCGACGACAGGGGTATATTATGGCTACACCTTC
TRBD2,TRBJ2-3,TRBV11-2,-,CASQLAGTDTQYF,TGTGCCAGCCAACTAGCGGGCACAGATACGCAGTATTTT
TRBD2,TRBJ2-3,TRBV27,-,CAAARRQAGEPDTQYF,TGTGCCGCAGCTCGCCGGCAGGCGGGAGAGCCGGATACGCAGTATTTT
TRBD2,TRBJ2-7,TRBV5-1,-,CASSPQAGTYEQYF,TGCGCCAGCAGCCCCCAAGCGGGGACCTACGAGCAGTACTTC
TRBD1,TRBJ1-2,TRBV14,-,CASGTGYGYTF,TGTGCCAGCGGGACAGGTTATGGCTACACCTTC